Below, 8 T cell receptor beta chains from the same sample are listed, as sequenced in a study of read filtering for tumor transcriptome and immune sequencing. From approximately 400 ng of RNA, a library with molecular barcoded alpha/delta and beta/gamma adaptors was made. TCRdb re-derived calls from the reads in MiXCR, one entry per CDR3 protein. The repertoire holds around 35,000 distinct CDR3 sequences, with roughly 13% as singletons. Sequencing input: a population of CD138-negative cells sorted from bone marrow. The origin of the receptors is a donor aged 40 or over with multiple myeloma.

At least ten counts were recorded for this clonotype. The CDR3 DNA sequence: TGCGCCAGCAGTCTGGGACTAGCGGGAGGGGATGGGGAGCTGTTTTTT. Its translation is CASSLGLAGGDGELFF. This rearrangement joins TRBV10-2 to TRBJ2-2; 16 bases fit TRBD2. This CDR3 has 16 residues. Germline V gene data show CDR1 as WSHSY and CDR2 as SAAADI. V shed 5 bases, J shed 8 bases, and the junction held 5 bases outside the gene matches.

With regard to this clonotype: The likely explanation is a read error, given a far larger clone one base away. This sequence joins TRBV7-8 and TRBJ2-1; D unresolved. Germline CDR1 reads SGHVS; CDR2 reads FQNEAQ. CDR3 length equals 11 residues. Trimming removed 2 bases from V and 9 bases from J, with 5 bases in between. The CDR3 region is CASSLISEQFF. CDR3 nucleotides: TGTGCCAGCAGCTTAATCAGTGAGCAGTTCTTC.

About this clonotype itself: Possible read error: a much larger clone is one base away. V and J are TRBV30 and TRBJ2-3; 11 bases are a match to TRBD2. After removal of 5 bases from V and 4 bases from J, the junction contained 17 bases not matched to a gene. CDR1 is GTSNPN, CDR2 SVGIG, per germline (reference sequence). The CDR3 runs 18 residues. CDR3 amino acids: CAWGEFSGRAPGADTQYF. The DNA of the CDR3 is TGTGCCTGGGGTGAGTTTAGCGGGAGGGCCCCCGGGGCAGATACGCAGTATTTT.

This clonotype was seen at least ten times. The chain is built from TRBV11-2 and TRBJ2-3; unclear D gene. The CDR3 length is 15 residues. V was cut by 5 bases and J by 1 base, with 13 bases left in between. Germline values: CDR1 SGHAT, CDR2 FQNNGV. In DNA form, the CDR3 reads TGTGCCAGCAGCCTGAGGTTGTTTGGCACAGATACGCAGTATTTT. Translation: CASSLRLFGTDTQYF.

In its sample, this clonotype was seen many times. The CDR3 DNA is TGTGCCACCAATACATATCCGGGACCCGAGCAGTTCTTC. Its protein is CATNTYPGPEQFF. The chain carries TRBV19 and TRBJ2-1; either TRBD1 or TRBD2 may fit D (5 bases each). Deletions cut 10 bases from V and 10 bases from J, with 20 bases between. There are 13 residues in the CDR3. Germline assignment: CDR1 LNHDA and CDR2 SQIVND (reference sequence).

This clonotype is medium-sized by share. The J gene is TRBJ1-1, the V gene TRBV2; D might be TRBD1 (6 bases). V lost 4 bases and J lost 4, with 10 bases in between. In germline, CDR1 is SNHLY, CDR2 FYNNEI. CDR3 length: 13 residues. The CDR3 DNA reads as TGTGCCAGCAGTGCAGGGGATGGCACTGAAGCTTTCTTT. It translates to CASSAGDGTEAFF.

In regard to this clonotype: It differs at one base from a far larger clone, so likely a read error. The genes are TRBV7-2 and TRBJ2-1; TRBD1 is a possible D gene (5 bases). The CDR3 has 16 residues. CDR1 SGHTA and CDR2 FQGNSA come from the germline V gene. The CDR3 protein is CACSSQAWGSYNEQFF. In nucleotides, the CDR3 is TGTGCCTGCAGCTCACAGGCCTGGGGTTCCTACAATGAGCAGTTCTTC.

This clonotype was counted ten times or more. This sequence joins TRBV18 and TRBJ2-1; D unclear. The CDR3 consists of 16 residues. V gave up 1 base and J gave up 5 bases, with 15 bases separating them. In germline, CDR1 is KGHSH, CDR2 LQKENI. CDR3 bases: TGTGCCAGCTCACCACTACGCGCCTCAACGAACAATGAGCAGTTCTTC. It translates to CASSPLRASTNNEQFF.